This passage covers 27 T cell receptor beta chains from one sample sequenced in a study of blood T cell repertoires in COVID-19. TCRdb's table, derived via immunoSEQ multiplex PCR, lists solely in-frame clones and lacks some. The sample has a few hundred thousand clones, about 90% seen once. The sequenced material came from peripheral blood. Every receptor here comes from a woman aged 55-75 years with COVID-19, enrolled during active disease.

J is TRBJ2-3 and V is TRBV28; 9 bases line up with TRBD2. Trimming cost V 3 bases and J 4 bases; bases outside gene matches: 8. The CDR3 covers 16 residues. CDR1 and CDR2 from the germline V gene are MDHEN and SYDVKM. CDR3 region: CASSFQSGGRADTQYF. CDR3 DNA sequence: TGTGCCAGCAGTTTCCAAAGCGGGGGGAGGGCAGATACGCAGTATTTT.

This chain uses TRBV30 with TRBJ1-2; possibly TRBD1 for D (6 bases). Trimming removed 2 bases at V and 8 bases at J, with 12 bases between. Looked up from germline, CDR1 is GTSNPN and CDR2 is SVGIG (reference sequence). This CDR3 is 12 amino acids long. The CDR3: CAWSLTGSGYTF. For the CDR3, the DNA is TGTGCCTGGAGTCTAACAGGGTCAGGCTACACCTTC.

The chain joins TRBV11-2 to TRBJ2-7, with no clear D. The CDR3 is made up of 13 amino acids. V was pared by 1 base and J by 3 bases, with 7 bases between. Germline CDR1 SGHAT, CDR2 FQNNGV. In nucleotides, the CDR3 is TGTGCCAGCAGCTTAGCACGGTACTACGAGCAGTACTTC. It specifies CASSLARYYEQYF.

V and J are TRBV5-1 and TRBJ2-7; D gene unclear. Germline V CDR1 and CDR2: SGHRS, YFSETQ. Trimming took 0 bases from V and 7 from J, leaving 14 bases between them. The CDR3 has 14 residues. CDR3 DNA: TGCGCCAGCAGCTTGGCACCCTCTGCCGGGGAGCAGTACTTC. Translating it yields CASSLAPSAGEQYF.

V and J are TRBV12-3 or TRBV12-4 and TRBJ1-1; 8 bases fit TRBD1. The CDR3 runs to 13 residues. V gave up 7 bases and J gave up 4 bases; unmatched junction bases: 5. CDR3 coding DNA: TGTGCCAGCAATCGGGACAGGTTCACTGAAGCTTTCTTT. It codes for CASNRDRFTEAFF.

The V and J genes are TRBV30 and TRBJ1-1; 8 positions match TRBD1. In germline, CDR1 is GTSNPN, CDR2 SVGIG (reference sequence). This CDR3 is built from 14 residues. After removal of 2 bases from V and 5 bases from J, the junction contained 7 bases not matched to a gene. CDR3 amino acids: CAWSLRDRRTEAFF. For the CDR3, the DNA is TGTGCCTGGAGTTTAAGGGACAGGCGGACTGAAGCTTTCTTT.

This clone has just one count. The chain recombines TRBV3-1 (or the pseudogene TRBV3-2) with TRBJ2-1, with TRBD1 identical over 8 bases. J gave up 6 bases and V 5 bases, and 9 bases lay outside the gene matches. CDR1 is LGHDT, CDR2 YNNKEL, per germline (reference sequence). The CDR3 contains 15 residues. CDR3 DNA sequence: TGTGCCAGCAGCTTGGGGACAGGTGTGCGCAATGAGCAGTTCTTC. As protein: CASSLGTGVRNEQFF.

The chain employs TRBV6-1 and TRBJ2-3; TRBD2 matches at 9 bases. The V gene end was trimmed by 0 bases and the J gene end by 2 bases; junction bases not matched to a gene: 3. Germline V gene lookup returns CDR1 MNHNS and CDR2 SASEGT. The CDR3 sequence is 16 residues long. CDR3 region: CASSEARTSVTDTQYF. Here the CDR3 DNA reads TGTGCCAGCAGTGAAGCCAGGACTAGCGTCACAGATACGCAGTATTTT.

The V gene is TRBV3-1 (or the pseudogene TRBV3-2), the J gene TRBJ2-1; D is uncertain. Germline assignment: CDR1 LGHDT and CDR2 YNNKEL (reference sequence). The CDR3 runs to 13 residues. V was shortened by 0 bases and J by 4 bases, with 4 bases between the two germline ends. The CDR3 DNA sequence: TGTGCCAGCAGCCAAGATCGGTACAATGAGCAGTTCTTC. It specifies CASSQDRYNEQFF.

The V call is TRBV18, the J call TRBJ1-5; D not resolved. V was shortened by 2 bases and J by 5 bases, with 7 bases between the two germline ends. This CDR3 spans 13 amino acids. CDR1 and CDR2 (germline): KGHSH, LQKENI. The chain's CDR3 is CASSPMSDQPQHF. CDR3 in DNA: TGTGCCAGCTCACCAATGAGTGATCAGCCCCAGCATTTT. The entire variable domain, with the rest obtained from reference TRBV18 and TRBJ1-5, is as follows: NAGVMQNPRHLVRRRGQEARLRCSPMKGHSHVYWYRQLPEEGLKFMVYLQKENIIDESGMPKERFSAEFPKEGPSILRIQQVVRGDSAAYFCASSPMSDQPQHFGDGTRLSIL.

This chain connects TRBV4-1 to TRBJ1-5; the match to TRBD1 covers 7 bases. This CDR3 contains 15 residues. Germline CDR1 reads MGHRA; CDR2 reads YSYEKL. Germline trimming cut 5 bases from V and 2 bases from J; bases unmatched to any gene: 6. As DNA, the CDR3 is TGCGCCAGCAGCTCACAGGGGCTGCGCAATCAGCCCCAGCATTTT. Residues: CASSSQGLRNQPQHF.

The chain is built from TRBV7-2 and TRBJ1-2; perhaps TRBD1 as D (5 bases). V lost 1 base and J lost 7, with 13 bases in between. The V gene's germline CDR1 is SGHTA and CDR2 FQGNSA. This CDR3 comprises 14 residues. The CDR3 loop reads CASSLGQGFFGYTF. The CDR3 DNA sequence: TGTGCCAGCAGCTTAGGCCAGGGATTCTTTGGCTACACCTTC.

This clone was seen only a few times. The J gene is TRBJ1-5, the V gene TRBV4-2, with 7 positions matching TRBD1. CDR1 and CDR2 from the germline V gene are LGHNA and YNFKEQ. The CDR3 loop spans 15 amino acids. Trimming cost V 3 bases and J 1 base; bases outside gene matches: 3. The CDR3 spells CASSHSGGSNQPQHF. CDR3 nucleotide sequence: TGTGCCAGCAGCCACTCAGGGGGGAGCAATCAGCCCCAGCATTTT.

This clone has more than one count but fewer than ten. The chain recombines TRBV9 with TRBJ2-7; 11 bases agree with TRBD1. This CDR3 has 15 residues. J lost 4 bases, V lost 3 bases, and 6 bases had no gene match. CDR1 SGDLS and CDR2 YYNGEE come from the germline V gene. Here the CDR3 DNA reads TGTGCCAGCAGCGGCGGACAGGGGGCGCTTTACGAGCAGTACTTC. Translating it yields CASSGGQGALYEQYF. The full variable domain, in which reference TRBV9 and TRBJ2-7 provide the parts outside the CDR3, is DSGVTQTPKHLITATGQRVTLRCSPRSGDLSVYWYQQSLDQGLQFLIQYYNGEERAKGNILERFSAQQFPDLHSELNLSSLELGDSALYFCASSGGQGALYEQYFGPGTRLTVT.

The chain uses TRBV5-1 and TRBJ2-2; 8 nucleotides line up with TRBD2. The V and J ends lost 0 bases and 2 bases, in that order; junction bases with no gene match: 3. CDR1 and CDR2 from the germline V gene are SGHRS and YFSETQ. The CDR3 covers 16 residues. In DNA, the CDR3 is TGCGCCAGCAGCTTGGGCACTAGCGGAAACACCGGGGAGCTGTTTTTT. It yields the protein CASSLGTSGNTGELFF.

V is TRBV19 and J is TRBJ2-7, with 8 positions matching TRBD1. Per the germline V gene, CDR1 is LNHDA and CDR2 is SQIVND (reference sequence). The V and J ends lost 4 bases and 5 bases, in that order; junction bases with no gene match: 13. The CDR3 extends over 16 amino acids. For the CDR3, the DNA is TGTGCCAGTAGTACCAACCTTCAGGGGGCGGTCCACGAGCAGTACTTC. Protein: CASSTNLQGAVHEQYF.

The genes are TRBV2 and TRBJ2-2, with 7 bases aligning to TRBD1. The V and J ends lost 11 bases and 0 bases, in that order; junction bases with no gene match: 0. Germline assignment: CDR1 SNHLY and CDR2 FYNNEI. The CDR3 loop spans 12 amino acids. CDR3 coding DNA: TGTGCCGGGACAGCGAACACCGGGGAGCTGTTTTTT. This encodes CAGTANTGELFF.

V usage is TRBV6-6 and J usage is TRBJ1-5; D gene ambiguous. Trimming took 0 bases from V and 5 from J, leaving 8 bases between them. The CDR3 consists of 14 residues. Per germline, CDR1 MNHNY and CDR2 SVGAGI (reference sequence). The CDR3, as DNA: TGTGCCAGCAGTTACTCAGAAGCGGATCAGCCCCAGCATTTT. It is translated as CASSYSEADQPQHF.

V and J are TRBV5-4 and TRBJ2-1, with 11 positions matching TRBD2. The V gene end was trimmed by 3 bases and the J gene end by 8 bases; junction bases not matched to a gene: 7. The CDR3 runs to 15 residues. Germline V gene data show CDR1 as SGHNT and CDR2 as YYREEE (reference sequence). The CDR3 sequence is CASSSGTSGSYEQFF. The CDR3 bases are TGTGCCAGCAGCTCCGGGACTAGCGGATCATATGAGCAGTTCTTC.

The CDR3, as DNA: TGTGCCAGCAGCCGAGCAGCGGGGGGTCAAGAGACCCAGTACTTC. It specifies CASSRAAGGQETQYF. This chain links TRBV3-1 (or the pseudogene TRBV3-2) with TRBJ2-5; 9 bases map to TRBD2. With V trimmed by 4 bases and J by 2 bases, 5 bases remained unmatched. CDR1 is LGHDT, CDR2 YNNKEL, per germline (reference sequence). The CDR3 length is 15 residues.

Written as DNA, the CDR3 is TGTGCCAGCAGCGCTAGCGGGGGGAGGTACGAGCAGTACTTC. Encoded protein: CASSASGGRYEQYF. This chain connects TRBV9 to TRBJ2-7; 11 bases are shared with TRBD2. Germline V CDR1 and CDR2: SGDLS, YYNGEE. The CDR3 spans 14 residues. Trimming took 3 bases from V and 4 from J; bases not matched to a gene: 3.

This chain connects TRBV12-2 to TRBJ1-1. TRBV12-2 is a pseudogene. The CDR3 has 17 amino acids. As DNA, the CDR3 is TGTGCAAGTCGCTTAGTAACACAGGGAGGGCTGAACACTGAAGCTTTCTTT. It yields the protein CASRLVTQGGLNTEAFF.

The rearrangement links TRBV5-8 to TRBJ2-2, with TRBD2 identical over 12 bases. J lost 8 bases, V lost 7 bases, and 9 bases had no gene match. This CDR3 contains 15 residues. Germline V lookup: CDR1 SGHTS, CDR2 YDEGEE. DNA of the CDR3: TGTGCCAGCTTGCCTAGCGGGGGGGCCCCGGGGGAGCTGTTTTTT. As protein: CASLPSGGAPGELFF.

This chain joins TRBV19 and TRBJ2-7; 7 nucleotides agree with TRBD1. Germline CDR1 LNHDA, CDR2 SQIVND (reference sequence). The length of the CDR3 is 14 residues. J gave up 5 bases and V 5 bases, and 9 bases lay outside the gene matches. CDR3 in DNA: TGTGCCAGTAGTGTCACAGGGGTAGGTGACGAGCAGTACTTC. The encoded protein is CASSVTGVGDEQYF.

The chain combines TRBV6-5 with TRBJ1-5, with 8 bases aligning to TRBD1. The CDR3 has 14 residues. V dropped 6 bases and J dropped 0; count of bases not matched to a gene: 1. Germline assignment: CDR1 MNHEY and CDR2 SVGAGI. CDR3 bases: TGTGCCAGCAGACAGGGGGATAGCAATCAGCCCCAGCATTTT. Translated: CASRQGDSNQPQHF.

This clone was counted a single time. The same CDR3 can be traced to other DNA sequences in this sample. The chain links TRBV19 to TRBJ1-1; the D gene is possibly TRBD1 (5 bases). The length of the CDR3 is 14 residues. V was trimmed by 1 base and J by 1 base, leaving 7 bases between them. Germline values: CDR1 LNHDA, CDR2 SQIVND (reference sequence). CDR3 residues: CASSIVGGNTEAFF. DNA of the CDR3: TGTGCCAGTAGTATAGTCGGGGGGAACACTGAAGCTTTCTTT.

This clone showed up just a few times. The rearrangement joins TRBV5-1 to TRBJ1-2; D unclear. This CDR3 comprises 14 residues. Germline lookup yields CDR1 SGHRS and CDR2 YFSETQ. Trimming removed 0 bases at V and 0 bases at J, with 6 bases between. CDR3 protein: CASSLDGANYGYTF. The CDR3 DNA reads TGCGCCAGCAGCTTGGACGGAGCTAACTATGGCTACACCTTC.